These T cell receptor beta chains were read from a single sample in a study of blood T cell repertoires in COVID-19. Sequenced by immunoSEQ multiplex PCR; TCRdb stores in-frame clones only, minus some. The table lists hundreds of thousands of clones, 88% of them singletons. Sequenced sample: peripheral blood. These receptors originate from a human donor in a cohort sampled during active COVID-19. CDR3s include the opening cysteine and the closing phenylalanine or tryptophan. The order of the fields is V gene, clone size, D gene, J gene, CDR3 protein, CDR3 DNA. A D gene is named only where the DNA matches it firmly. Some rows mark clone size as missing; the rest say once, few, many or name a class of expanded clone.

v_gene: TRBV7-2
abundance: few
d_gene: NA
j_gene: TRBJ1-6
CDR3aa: CASSLDSSYNSPLHF
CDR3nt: TGTGCCAGCAGCTTAGACAGCTCCTATAATTCACCCCTCCACTTT

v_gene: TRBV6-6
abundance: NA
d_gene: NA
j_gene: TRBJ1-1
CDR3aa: CASSYKGVGVDTEAFF
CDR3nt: TGTGCCAGCAGTTACAAGGGGGTAGGAGTGGACACTGAAGCTTTCTTT

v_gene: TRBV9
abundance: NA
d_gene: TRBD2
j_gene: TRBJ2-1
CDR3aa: CASSVGEGTYNEQFF
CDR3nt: TGTGCCAGCAGCGTAGGGGAGGGAACCTACAATGAGCAGTTCTTC

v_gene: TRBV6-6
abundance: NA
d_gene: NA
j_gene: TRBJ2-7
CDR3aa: CASSNPERYEQYF
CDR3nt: TGTGCCAGCAGTAACCCCGAGCGGTACGAGCAGTACTTC

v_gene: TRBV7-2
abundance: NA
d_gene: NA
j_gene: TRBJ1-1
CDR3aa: CASSLARHDTEAFF
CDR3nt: TGTGCCAGCAGCTTAGCGAGACATGACACTGAAGCTTTCTTT

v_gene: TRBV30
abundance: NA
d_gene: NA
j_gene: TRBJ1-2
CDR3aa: CAFKFSYGYTF
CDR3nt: TGTGCCTTTAAATTTTCCTATGGCTACACCTTC

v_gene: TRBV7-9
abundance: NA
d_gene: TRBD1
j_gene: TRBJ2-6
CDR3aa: CASKRTGELAGANVLTF
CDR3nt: TGTGCCAGCAAAAGGACAGGGGAACTTGCGGGGGCCAACGTCCTGACTTTC

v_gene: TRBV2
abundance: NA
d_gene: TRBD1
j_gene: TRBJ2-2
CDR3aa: CASRGTGYVNTGELFF
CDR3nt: TGTGCCAGCAGGGGGACAGGGTATGTGAACACCGGGGAGCTGTTTTTT

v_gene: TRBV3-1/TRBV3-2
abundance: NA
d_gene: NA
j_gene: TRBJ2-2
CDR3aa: CASSRGALAGELFF
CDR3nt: TGTGCCAGCAGCCGGGGAGCCCTCGCCGGGGAGCTGTTTTTT

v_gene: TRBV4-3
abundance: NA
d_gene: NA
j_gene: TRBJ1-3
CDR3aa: CASSHVSDFSGNTIYF
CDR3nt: TGCGCCAGCAGCCATGTGTCAGACTTCTCTGGAAACACCATATATTTT

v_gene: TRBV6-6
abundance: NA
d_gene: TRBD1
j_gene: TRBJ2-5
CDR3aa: CASSHGDRVQETQYF
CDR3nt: TGTGCCAGCAGCCATGGGGACAGGGTCCAAGAGACCCAGTACTTC

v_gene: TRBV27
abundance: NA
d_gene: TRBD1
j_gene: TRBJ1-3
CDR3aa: CASSQTKTGWGSNTIYF
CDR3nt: TGTGCCAGCAGTCAGACGAAGACAGGGTGGGGATCGAACACCATATATTTT

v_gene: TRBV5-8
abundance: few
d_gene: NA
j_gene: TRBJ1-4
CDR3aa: CASSLPNELFF
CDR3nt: TGTGCCAGCAGCCTCCCCAATGAGCTGTTTTTT

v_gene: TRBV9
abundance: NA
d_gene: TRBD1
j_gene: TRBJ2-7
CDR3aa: CASSKGQTNTYEQYF
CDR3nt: TGTGCCAGCAGCAAGGGACAGACAAATACCTACGAGCAGTACTTC

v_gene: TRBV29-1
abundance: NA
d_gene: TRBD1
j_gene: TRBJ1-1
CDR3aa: CSVGDREIEAFF
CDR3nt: TGCAGCGTTGGGGACAGGGAAATTGAAGCTTTCTTT

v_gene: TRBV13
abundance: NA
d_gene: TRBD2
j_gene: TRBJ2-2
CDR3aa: CASSLELAGFTGELFF
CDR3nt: TGTGCCAGCAGCTTAGAACTAGCGGGCTTCACCGGGGAGCTGTTTTTT

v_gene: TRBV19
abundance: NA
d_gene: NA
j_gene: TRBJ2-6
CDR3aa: CASSSGSGANVLTF
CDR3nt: TGTGCCAGTAGTAGCGGCTCTGGGGCCAACGTCCTGACTTTC

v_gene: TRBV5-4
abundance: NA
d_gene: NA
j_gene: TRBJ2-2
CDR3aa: CASRPTGDGELFF
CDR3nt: TGTGCCAGCCGGCCGACGGGAGACGGGGAGCTGTTTTTT

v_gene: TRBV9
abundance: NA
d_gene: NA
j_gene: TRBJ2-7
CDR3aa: CASSVEGDIVGEQYF
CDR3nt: TGTGCCAGCAGCGTAGAAGGGGACATCGTAGGCGAGCAGTACTTC

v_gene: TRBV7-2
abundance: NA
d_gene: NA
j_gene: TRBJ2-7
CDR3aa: CASSLARVDEQYF
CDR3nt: TGTGCCAGCAGCTTAGCCAGGGTAGACGAGCAGTACTTC

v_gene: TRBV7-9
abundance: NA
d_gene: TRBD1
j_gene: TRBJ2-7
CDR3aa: CASTPGQGFYEQYF
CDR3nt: TGTGCCAGCACACCGGGACAGGGGTTCTACGAGCAGTACTTC

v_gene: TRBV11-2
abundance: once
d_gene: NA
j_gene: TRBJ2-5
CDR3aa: CASLQSGTQYF
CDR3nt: TGTGCCAGTCTCCAAAGCGGGACCCAGTACTTC

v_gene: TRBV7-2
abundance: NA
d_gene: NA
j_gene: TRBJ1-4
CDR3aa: CASSTDWGRTNEKLFF
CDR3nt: TGTGCCAGCAGTACCGACTGGGGGCGAACTAATGAAAAACTGTTTTTT

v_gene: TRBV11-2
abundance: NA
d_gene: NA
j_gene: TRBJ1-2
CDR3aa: CASSLSGNYGYTF
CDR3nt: TGTGCCAGCAGCCTAAGTGGTAACTATGGCTACACCTTC

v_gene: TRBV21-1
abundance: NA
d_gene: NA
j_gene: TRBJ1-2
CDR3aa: CASSKGQGAKAGGYTF
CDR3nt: TGTGCCAGCAGCAAAGGGCAGGGGGCTAAGGCCGGCGGCTACACCTTC

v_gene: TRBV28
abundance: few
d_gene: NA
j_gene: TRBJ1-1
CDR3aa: CASRGQGNTEAFF
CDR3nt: TGTGCCAGCAGGGGGCAGGGGAACACTGAAGCTTTCTTT

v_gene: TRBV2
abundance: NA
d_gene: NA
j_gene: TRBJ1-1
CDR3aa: CARQSPTEAFF
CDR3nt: TGTGCCAGGCAGTCCCCCACTGAAGCTTTCTTT

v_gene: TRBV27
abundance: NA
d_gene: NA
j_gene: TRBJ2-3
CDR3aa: CASSLIAAADTQYF
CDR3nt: TGTGCCAGCAGTTTAATTGCCGCGGCAGATACGCAGTATTTT

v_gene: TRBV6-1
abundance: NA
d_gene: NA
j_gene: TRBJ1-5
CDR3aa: CASSEPPETVPRPQHF
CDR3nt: TGTGCCAGCAGTGAACCCCCCGAGACAGTTCCCCGGCCCCAGCATTTT

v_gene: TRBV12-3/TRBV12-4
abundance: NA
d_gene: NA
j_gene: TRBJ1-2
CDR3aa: CASSPRGSVTF
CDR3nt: TGTGCCAGCAGTCCCCGGGGGAGTGTCACCTTC

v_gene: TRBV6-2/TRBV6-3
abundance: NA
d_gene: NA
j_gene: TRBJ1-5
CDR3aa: CASSKAGSGNQPQHF
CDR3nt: TGTGCCAGCAGCAAGGCGGGAAGTGGCAATCAGCCCCAGCATTTT

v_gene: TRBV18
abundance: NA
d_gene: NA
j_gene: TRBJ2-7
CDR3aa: CASSGGTTYEQYF
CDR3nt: TGTGCCAGCTCGGGCGGGACGACCTACGAGCAGTACTTC

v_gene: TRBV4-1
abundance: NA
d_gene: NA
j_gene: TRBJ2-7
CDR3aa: CASSQEITAYEQYF
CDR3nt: TGCGCCAGCAGCCAAGAGATAACAGCCTACGAGCAGTACTTC